This T cell receptor beta chain was documented in a study of blood T cell repertoires in COVID-19. Sequencing was performed with immunoSEQ multiplex PCR; in TCRdb, only in-frame clones are kept and a portion is missing. The sample includes about 360,000 clones, around nine tenths of them seen just once. This clone has just a few counts. The CDR3 covers 15 residues. Germline values: CDR1 MGHRA, CDR2 YSYEKL. Trimming removed 1 base from V and 3 bases from J, with 12 bases in between. The clonotype originates from a woman aged 55 to 70 with COVID-19, enrolled during active disease. The V and J genes are TRBV4-1 and TRBJ1-1, with D possibly being TRBD1 (6 bases). The sequencing sample was made of peripheral blood. The DNA of the CDR3 is TGCGCCAGCAGCCAAGCGGGCGGGGGGCACACTGAAGCTTTCTTT. This gives the protein CASSQAGGGHTEAFF.